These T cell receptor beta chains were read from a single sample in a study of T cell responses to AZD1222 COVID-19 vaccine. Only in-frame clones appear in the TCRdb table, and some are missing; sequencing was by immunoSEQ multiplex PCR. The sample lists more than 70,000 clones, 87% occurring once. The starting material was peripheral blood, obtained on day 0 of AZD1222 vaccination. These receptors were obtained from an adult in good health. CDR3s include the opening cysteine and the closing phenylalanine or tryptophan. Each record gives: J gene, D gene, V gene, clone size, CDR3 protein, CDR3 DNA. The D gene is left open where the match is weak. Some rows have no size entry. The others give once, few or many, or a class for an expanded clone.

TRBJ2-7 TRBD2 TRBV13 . CASSLEGTRKQYF TGTGCCAGCAGCTTAGAGGGGACTAGGAAACAGTACTTC
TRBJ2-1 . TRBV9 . CASSVVGQNNEQFF TGTGCCAGCAGCGTAGTGGGTCAGAACAATGAGCAGTTCTTC
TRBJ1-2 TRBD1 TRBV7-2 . CASSSRGGASPRPGGYTF TGTGCCAGCAGCTCCAGAGGGGGCGCTTCACCCCGGCCAGGGGGCTACACCTTC
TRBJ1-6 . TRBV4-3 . CASSPGGGGYSPLHF TGCGCCAGCAGCCCCGGCGGGGGTGGTTACTCACCCCTCCACTTT
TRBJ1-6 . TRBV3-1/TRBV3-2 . CASSQDSAFNSPLHF TGTGCCAGCAGCCAAGATTCGGCCTTTAATTCACCCCTCCACTTT
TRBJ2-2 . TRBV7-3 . CASSPSAGPFTGELFF TGTGCCAGCAGCCCATCGGCGGGACCCTTCACCGGGGAGCTGTTTTTT
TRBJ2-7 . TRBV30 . CAWSVSNDEQYF TGTGCCTGGAGTGTATCTAACGACGAGCAGTACTTC
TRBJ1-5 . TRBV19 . CASSIGPEGWVFQPQHF TGTGCCAGTAGTATAGGGCCCGAAGGGTGGGTATTTCAGCCCCAGCATTTT
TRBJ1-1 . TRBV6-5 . CASTLGVFNTEAFF TGTGCCAGCACCCTGGGGGTTTTTAACACTGAAGCTTTCTTT
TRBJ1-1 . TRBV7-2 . CASSPGPLSRTEAFF TGTGCCAGCAGCCCCGGTCCCCTAAGTCGGACTGAAGCTTTCTTT
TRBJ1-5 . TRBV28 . CASSLPQGTQPQHF TGTGCCAGCAGTTTGCCCCAGGGGACTCAGCCCCAGCATTTT
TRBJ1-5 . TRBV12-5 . CASGLASRGASQPQHF TGTGCTAGTGGTTTGGCTTCTCGAGGGGCGTCACAGCCCCAGCATTTT
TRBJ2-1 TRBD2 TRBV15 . CATSTPGVAGGYNEQFF TGTGCCACCAGCACCCCCGGGGTAGCGGGAGGGTACAATGAGCAGTTCTTC
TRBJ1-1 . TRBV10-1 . CASSEIGPEAFF TGCGCCAGCAGTGAGATCGGCCCTGAAGCTTTCTTT
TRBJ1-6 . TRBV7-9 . CASRTGRTNSPLHF TGTGCCAGCAGAACGGGACGGACGAATTCACCCCTCCACTTT
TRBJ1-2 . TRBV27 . CASSLTPGSWDNYGYTF TGTGCCAGCAGTCTCACACCGGGGTCCTGGGATAACTATGGCTACACCTTC
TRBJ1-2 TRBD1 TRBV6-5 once CASSSTGGDYGYTF TGTGCCAGCAGTTCAACAGGGGGCGACTATGGCTACACCTTC
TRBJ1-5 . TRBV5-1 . CASSKDSNQPQHF TGCGCCAGCAGCAAAGATAGCAATCAGCCCCAGCATTTT
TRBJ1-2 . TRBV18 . CASSLRSDSNYGYTF TGTGCCAGCTCACTACGTTCGGACAGTAACTATGGCTACACCTTC
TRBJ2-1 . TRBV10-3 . CAIRGADNEQFF TGTGCCATCCGGGGGGCGGACAATGAGCAGTTCTTC
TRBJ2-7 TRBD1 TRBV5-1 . CASSEGQGDPTYEQYF TGCGCCAGCAGCGAGGGACAGGGGGACCCCACCTACGAGCAGTACTTC
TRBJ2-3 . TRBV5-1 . CASSLGSRARTDTQYF TGCGCCAGCAGCTTGGGGTCCAGGGCTCGCACAGATACGCAGTATTTT
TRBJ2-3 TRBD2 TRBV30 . CAYGTSGTDTQYF TGTGCCTACGGGACTAGCGGGACAGATACGCAGTATTTT
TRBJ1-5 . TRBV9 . CASSVAANSNQPQHF TGTGCCAGCAGCGTAGCCGCAAATAGCAATCAGCCCCAGCATTTT
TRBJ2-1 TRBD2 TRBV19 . CASSQREEENEQFF TGTGCCAGTAGTCAGCGGGAGGAAGAAAATGAGCAGTTCTTC
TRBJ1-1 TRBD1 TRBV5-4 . CASSSPTGSTEAFF TGTGCCAGCAGCTCACCGACAGGGTCCACTGAAGCTTTCTTT
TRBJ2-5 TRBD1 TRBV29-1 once CSGTTGLGGETQYF TGCAGCGGGACGACAGGGCTAGGAGGAGAGACCCAGTACTTC
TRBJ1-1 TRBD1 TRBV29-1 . CSALGRGQNTEAFF TGCAGCGCCCTTGGCAGGGGGCAGAACACTGAAGCTTTCTTT
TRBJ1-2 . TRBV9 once CASSVANYGYTF TGTGCCAGCAGCGTGGCCAACTATGGCTACACCTTC
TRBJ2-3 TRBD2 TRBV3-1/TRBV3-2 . CASSLLAGDSTDTQYF TGTGCCAGCAGCCTTTTAGCGGGAGATAGCACAGATACGCAGTATTTT
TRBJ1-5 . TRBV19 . CASSPLDRPNQPQHF TGTGCCAGTAGTCCTCTTGACAGACCCAATCAGCCCCAGCATTTT
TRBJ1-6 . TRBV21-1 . CASSKDTGGSSSPLHF TGTGCCAGCAGCAAAGATACAGGGGGCAGCAGTTCACCCCTCCACTTT
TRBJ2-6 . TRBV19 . CASSIDHRGGSGANVLTF TGTGCCAGTAGTATAGATCATCGGGGCGGGTCCGGGGCCAACGTCCTGACTTTC
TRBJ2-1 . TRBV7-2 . CASSLLGVYEQFF TGTGCCAGCAGCTTATTGGGAGTTTATGAGCAGTTCTTC
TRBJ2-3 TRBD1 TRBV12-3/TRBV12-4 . CASRGQGFTSEYF TGTGCCAGCAGGGGACAGGGGTTTACGTCGGAGTATTTT
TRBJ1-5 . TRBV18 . CASSPQKGRHQPQHF TGTGCCAGCTCACCCCAGAAAGGGAGACATCAGCCCCAGCATTTT
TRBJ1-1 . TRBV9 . CASSVAHRGEAFF TGTGCCAGCAGCGTAGCTCATAGGGGTGAAGCTTTCTTT
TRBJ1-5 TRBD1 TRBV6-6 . CASSYSDRGRGQPQHF TGTGCCAGCAGTTACTCCGACAGGGGGCGCGGACAGCCCCAGCATTTT
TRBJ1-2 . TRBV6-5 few CASSYGGVGYTF TGTGCCAGCAGTTACGGGGGGGTTGGCTACACCTTC
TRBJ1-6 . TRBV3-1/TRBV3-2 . CASSQLGSPLHF TGTGCCAGCAGCCAATTGGGGTCACCCCTCCACTTT
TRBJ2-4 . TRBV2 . CASSKPIAKNIQYF TGTGCCAGCAGCAAACCTATAGCCAAAAACATTCAGTACTTC
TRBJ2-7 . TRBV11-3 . CASSLQRGSYEQYF TGTGCCAGCAGCTTGCAGCGAGGCTCCTACGAGCAGTACTTC